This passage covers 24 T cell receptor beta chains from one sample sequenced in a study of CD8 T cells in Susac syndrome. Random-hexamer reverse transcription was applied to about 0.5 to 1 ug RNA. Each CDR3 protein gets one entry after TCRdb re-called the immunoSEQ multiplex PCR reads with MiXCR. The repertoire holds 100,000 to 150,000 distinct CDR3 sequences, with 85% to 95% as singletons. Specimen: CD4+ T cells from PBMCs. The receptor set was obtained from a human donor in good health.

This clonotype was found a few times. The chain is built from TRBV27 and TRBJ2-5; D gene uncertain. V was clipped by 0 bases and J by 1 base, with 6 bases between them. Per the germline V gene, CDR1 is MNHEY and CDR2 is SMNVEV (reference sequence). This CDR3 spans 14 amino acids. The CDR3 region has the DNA TGTGCCAGCAGTTTATCCCCGGCCCAAGAGACCCAGTACTTC. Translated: CASSLSPAQETQYF.

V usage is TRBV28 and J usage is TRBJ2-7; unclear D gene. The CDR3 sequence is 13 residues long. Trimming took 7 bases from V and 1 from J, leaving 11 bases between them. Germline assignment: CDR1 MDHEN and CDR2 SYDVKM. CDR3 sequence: CASTPRWSYEQYF. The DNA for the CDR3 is TGTGCCAGCACCCCCCGGTGGTCCTACGAGCAGTACTTC.

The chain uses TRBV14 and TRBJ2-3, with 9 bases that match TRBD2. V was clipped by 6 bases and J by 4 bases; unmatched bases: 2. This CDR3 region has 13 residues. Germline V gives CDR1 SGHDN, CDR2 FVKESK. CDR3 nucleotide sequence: TGTGCCAGCAGAATAGCGGGAGCAGATACGCAGTATTTT. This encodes CASRIAGADTQYF.

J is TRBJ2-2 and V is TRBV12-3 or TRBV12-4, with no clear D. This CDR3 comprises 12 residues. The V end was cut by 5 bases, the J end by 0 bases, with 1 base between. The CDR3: CASSTNTGELFF. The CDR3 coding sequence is TGTGCCAGCAGTACGAACACCGGGGAGCTGTTTTTT.

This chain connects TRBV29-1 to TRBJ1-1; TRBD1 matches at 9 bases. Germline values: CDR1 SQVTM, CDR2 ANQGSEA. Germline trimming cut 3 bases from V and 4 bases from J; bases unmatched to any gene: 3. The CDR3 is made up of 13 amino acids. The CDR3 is CSVEVQGATEAFF. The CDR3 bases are TGCAGCGTTGAGGTACAGGGGGCCACTGAAGCTTTCTTT. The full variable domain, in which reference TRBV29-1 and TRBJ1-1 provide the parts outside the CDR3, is SAVISQKPSRDICQRGTSLTIQCQVDSQVTMMFWYRQQPGQSLTLIATANQGSEATYESGFVIDKFPISRPNLTFSTLTVSNMSPEDSSIYLCSVEVQGATEAFFGQGTRLTVV.

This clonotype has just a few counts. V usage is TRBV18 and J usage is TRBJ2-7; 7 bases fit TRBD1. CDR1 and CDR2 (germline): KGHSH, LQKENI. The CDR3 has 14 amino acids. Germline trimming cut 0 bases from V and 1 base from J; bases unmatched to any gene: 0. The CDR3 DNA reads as TGTGCCAGCTCACCACCGGGACAGTCCTACGAGCAGTACTTC. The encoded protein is CASSPPGQSYEQYF.

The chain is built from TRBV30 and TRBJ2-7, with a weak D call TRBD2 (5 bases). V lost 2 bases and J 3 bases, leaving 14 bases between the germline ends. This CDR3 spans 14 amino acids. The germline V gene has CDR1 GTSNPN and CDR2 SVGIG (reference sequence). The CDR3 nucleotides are TGTGCCTGGAGTTGGGCGGGCGAACACTACGAGCAGTACTTC. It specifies CAWSWAGEHYEQYF.

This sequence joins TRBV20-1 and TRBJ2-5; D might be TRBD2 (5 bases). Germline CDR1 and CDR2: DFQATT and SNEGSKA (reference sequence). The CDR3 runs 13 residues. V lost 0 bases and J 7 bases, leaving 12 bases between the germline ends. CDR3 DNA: TGCAGTGCTAGAGAGAGGGTCCGGGGGACCCAGTACTTC. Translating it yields CSARERVRGTQYF.

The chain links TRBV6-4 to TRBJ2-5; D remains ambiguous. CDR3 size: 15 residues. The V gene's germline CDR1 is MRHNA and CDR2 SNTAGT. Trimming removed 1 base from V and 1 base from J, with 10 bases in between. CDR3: CASSDWVRCQETQYF. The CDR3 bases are TGTGCCAGCAGTGACTGGGTCAGGTGCCAAGAGACCCAGTACTTC.

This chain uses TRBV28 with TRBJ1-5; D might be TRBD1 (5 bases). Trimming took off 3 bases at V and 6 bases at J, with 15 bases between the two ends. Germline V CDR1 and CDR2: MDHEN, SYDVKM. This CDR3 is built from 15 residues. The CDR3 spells CASSFKGALGQPQHF. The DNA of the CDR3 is TGTGCCAGCAGTTTCAAAGGGGCGCTTGGTCAGCCCCAGCATTTT.

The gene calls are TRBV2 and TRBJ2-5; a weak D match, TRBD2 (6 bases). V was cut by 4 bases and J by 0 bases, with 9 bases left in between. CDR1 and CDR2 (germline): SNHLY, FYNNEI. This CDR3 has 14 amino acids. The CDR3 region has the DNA TGTGCCAGCAGTGGACGGGACTACCAAGAGACCCAGTACTTC. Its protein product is CASSGRDYQETQYF.

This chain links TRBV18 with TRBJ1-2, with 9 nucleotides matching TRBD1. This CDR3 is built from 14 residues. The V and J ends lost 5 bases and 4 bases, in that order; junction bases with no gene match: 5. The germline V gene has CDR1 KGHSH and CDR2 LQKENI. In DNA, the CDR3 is TGTGCCAGCTCATCCGGGACAGGGCTCTATGGCTACACCTTC. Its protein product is CASSSGTGLYGYTF.

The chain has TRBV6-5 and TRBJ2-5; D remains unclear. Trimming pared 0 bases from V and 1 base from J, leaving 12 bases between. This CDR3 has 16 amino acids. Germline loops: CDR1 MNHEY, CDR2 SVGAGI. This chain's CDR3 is CASSYSSPSFQETQYF. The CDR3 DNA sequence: TGTGCCAGCAGTTACTCCTCACCCAGCTTCCAAGAGACCCAGTACTTC.

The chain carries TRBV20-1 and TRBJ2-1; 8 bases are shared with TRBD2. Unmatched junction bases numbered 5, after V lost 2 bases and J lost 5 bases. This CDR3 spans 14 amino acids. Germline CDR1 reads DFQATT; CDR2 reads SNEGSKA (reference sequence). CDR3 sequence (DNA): TGCAGTGCTAGAAGCGGGAGTTACCACAATGAGCAGTTCTTC. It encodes CSARSGSYHNEQFF.

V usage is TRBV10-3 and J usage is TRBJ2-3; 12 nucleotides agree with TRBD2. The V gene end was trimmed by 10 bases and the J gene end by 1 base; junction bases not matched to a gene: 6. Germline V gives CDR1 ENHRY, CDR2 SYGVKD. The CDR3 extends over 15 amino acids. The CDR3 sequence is CATLLAGGGTDTQYF. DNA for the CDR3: TGTGCCACCTTACTAGCGGGAGGAGGCACAGATACGCAGTATTTT.

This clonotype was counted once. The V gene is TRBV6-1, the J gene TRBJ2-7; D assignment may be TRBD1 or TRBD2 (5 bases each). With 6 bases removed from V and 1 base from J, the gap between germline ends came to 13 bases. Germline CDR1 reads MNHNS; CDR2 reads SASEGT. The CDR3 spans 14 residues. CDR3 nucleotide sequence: TGTGCCAGCAGGGGACCGGGACCATCCTACGAGCAGTACTTC. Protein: CASRGPGPSYEQYF.

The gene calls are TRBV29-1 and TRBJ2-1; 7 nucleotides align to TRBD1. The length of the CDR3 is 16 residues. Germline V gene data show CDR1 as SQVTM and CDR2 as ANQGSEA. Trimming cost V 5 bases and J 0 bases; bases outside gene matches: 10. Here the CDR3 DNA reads TGCAGCGTTTATCCGGGACAGTTGAGCTCCTACAATGAGCAGTTCTTC. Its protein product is CSVYPGQLSSYNEQFF.

The CDR3 nucleotides read TGTGCCAGCAGCTTGGTTAGCGGGAGTTATTTGTACGAGCAGTACTTC. Amino acids: CASSLVSGSYLYEQYF. This chain links TRBV7-2 with TRBJ2-7; TRBD2 aligns across 9 bases. This CDR3 spans 16 amino acids. Trimming removed 3 bases from V and 4 bases from J; junction bases left unmatched: 10. Germline assignment: CDR1 SGHTA and CDR2 FQGNSA.

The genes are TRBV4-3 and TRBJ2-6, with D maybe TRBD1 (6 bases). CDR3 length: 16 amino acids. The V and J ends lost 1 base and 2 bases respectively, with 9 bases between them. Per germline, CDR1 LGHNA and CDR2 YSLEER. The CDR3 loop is CASSQVHRAGANVLTF. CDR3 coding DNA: TGCGCCAGCAGCCAAGTTCACAGGGCTGGGGCCAACGTCCTGACTTTC.

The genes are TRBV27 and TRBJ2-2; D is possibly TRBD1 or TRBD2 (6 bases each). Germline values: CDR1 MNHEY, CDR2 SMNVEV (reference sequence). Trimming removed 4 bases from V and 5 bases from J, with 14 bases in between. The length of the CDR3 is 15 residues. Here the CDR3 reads CASSYRGQATGELFF. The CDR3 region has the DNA TGTGCCAGCAGTTATCGGGGGCAGGCAACCGGGGAGCTGTTTTTT.

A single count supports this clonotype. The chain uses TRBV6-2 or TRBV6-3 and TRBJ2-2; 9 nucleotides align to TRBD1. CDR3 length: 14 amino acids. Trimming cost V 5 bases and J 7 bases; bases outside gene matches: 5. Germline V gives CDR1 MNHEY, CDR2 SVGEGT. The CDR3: CASSGTGNFGELFF. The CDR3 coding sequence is TGTGCCAGCAGTGGGACAGGGAATTTCGGGGAGCTGTTTTTT.

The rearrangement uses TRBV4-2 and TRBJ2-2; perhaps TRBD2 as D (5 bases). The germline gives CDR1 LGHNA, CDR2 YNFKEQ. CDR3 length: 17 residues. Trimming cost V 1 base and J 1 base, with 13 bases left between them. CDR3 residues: CASSQGTGNMNTGELFF. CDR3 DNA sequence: TGTGCCAGCAGCCAAGGGACGGGAAACATGAACACCGGGGAGCTGTTTTTT.

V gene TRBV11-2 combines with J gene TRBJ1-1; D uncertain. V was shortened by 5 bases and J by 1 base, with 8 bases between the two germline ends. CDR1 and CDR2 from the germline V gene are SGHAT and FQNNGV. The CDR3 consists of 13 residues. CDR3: CASSAVRNTEAFF. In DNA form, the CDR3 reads TGTGCCAGCAGCGCGGTGAGGAACACTGAAGCTTTCTTT.

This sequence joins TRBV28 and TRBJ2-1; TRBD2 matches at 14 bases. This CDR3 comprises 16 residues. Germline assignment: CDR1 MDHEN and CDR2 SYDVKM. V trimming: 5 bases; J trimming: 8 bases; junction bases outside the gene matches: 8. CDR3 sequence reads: CASSLLGTSGRHEQFF. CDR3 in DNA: TGTGCCAGCAGTCTCCTGGGGACTAGCGGGAGACATGAGCAGTTCTTC.